The clone carrying this T cell receptor (beta chain) was detected only a few times. In the authors' workflow: Amplification of reference gene primers was used by the study to estimate nucleated cell counts. Clones were read by immunoSEQ multiplex PCR, and TCRdb kept only the in-frame ones, dropping some. The V and J calls and clone size come from that table; D and trimming were worked out from the DNA. The sample holds 70,000 to 95,000 clones, approximately 88% seen once. This entry is derived from a study of blood T cell repertoires in COVID-19. Study details: Nucleic acid was either cDNA or gDNA, and it came from T cells, B-cell-depleted T cells, or PBMCs.

Per germline, CDR1 MDHEN and CDR2 SYDVKM. V was clipped by 8 bases and J by 3 bases, with 16 bases between them. CDR3 length: 14 amino acids. This sequence originates from a man aged 50 to 60 with active COVID-19. This sequence joins TRBV28 and TRBJ1-1, with unresolved D. The sample comprised peripheral blood. Here the CDR3 reads CASPPRGIYTEAFF. DNA for the CDR3: TGTGCCAGCCCCCCCCGCGGGATTTACACTGAAGCTTTCTTT.